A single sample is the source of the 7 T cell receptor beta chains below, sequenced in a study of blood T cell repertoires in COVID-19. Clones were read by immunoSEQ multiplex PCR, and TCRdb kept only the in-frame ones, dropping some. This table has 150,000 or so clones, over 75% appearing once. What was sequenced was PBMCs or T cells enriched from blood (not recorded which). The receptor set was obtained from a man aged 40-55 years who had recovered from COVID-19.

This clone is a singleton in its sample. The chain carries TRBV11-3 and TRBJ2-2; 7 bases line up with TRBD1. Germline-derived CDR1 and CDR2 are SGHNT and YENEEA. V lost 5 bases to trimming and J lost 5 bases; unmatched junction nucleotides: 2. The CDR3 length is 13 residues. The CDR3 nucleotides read TGTGCCAGCAGCGGACAGGAAACCGGGGAGCTGTTTTTT. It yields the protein CASSGQETGELFF.

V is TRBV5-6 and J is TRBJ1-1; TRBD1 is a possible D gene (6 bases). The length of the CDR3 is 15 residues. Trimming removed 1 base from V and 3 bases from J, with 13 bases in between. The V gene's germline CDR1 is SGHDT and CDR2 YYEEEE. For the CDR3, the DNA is TGTGCCAGCAGCTTGATCACAGGGTCTGACACTGAAGCTTTCTTT. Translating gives CASSLITGSDTEAFF.

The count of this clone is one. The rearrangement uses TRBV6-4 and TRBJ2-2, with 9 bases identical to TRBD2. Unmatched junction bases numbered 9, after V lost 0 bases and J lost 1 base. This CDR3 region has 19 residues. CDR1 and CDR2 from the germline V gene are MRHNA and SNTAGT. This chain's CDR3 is CASSDSSQRGAENTGELFF. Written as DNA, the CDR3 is TGTGCCAGCAGTGACTCATCTCAGCGGGGGGCCGAGAACACCGGGGAGCTGTTTTTT.

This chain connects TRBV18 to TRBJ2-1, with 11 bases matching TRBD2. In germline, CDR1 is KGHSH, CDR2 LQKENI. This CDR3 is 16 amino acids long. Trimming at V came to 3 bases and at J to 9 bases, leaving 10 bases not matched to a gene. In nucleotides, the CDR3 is TGTGCCAGCTCACCTATATTAGCGGGGGGGCCGGGTGAGCAGTTCTTC. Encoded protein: CASSPILAGGPGEQFF.

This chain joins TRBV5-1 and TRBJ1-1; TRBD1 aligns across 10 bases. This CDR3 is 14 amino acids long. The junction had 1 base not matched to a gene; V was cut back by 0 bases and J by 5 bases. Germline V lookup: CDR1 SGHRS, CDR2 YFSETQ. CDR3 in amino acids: CASSLGQGATEAFF. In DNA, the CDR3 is TGCGCCAGCAGCTTGGGACAGGGGGCAACTGAAGCTTTCTTT.

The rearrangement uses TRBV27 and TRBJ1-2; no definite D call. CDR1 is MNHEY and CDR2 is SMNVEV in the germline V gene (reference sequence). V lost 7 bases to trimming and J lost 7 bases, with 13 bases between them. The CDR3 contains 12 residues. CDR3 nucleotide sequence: TGTGCCAGCATGGAGGTTGGGGTTGGCTACACCTTC. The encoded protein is CASMEVGVGYTF.

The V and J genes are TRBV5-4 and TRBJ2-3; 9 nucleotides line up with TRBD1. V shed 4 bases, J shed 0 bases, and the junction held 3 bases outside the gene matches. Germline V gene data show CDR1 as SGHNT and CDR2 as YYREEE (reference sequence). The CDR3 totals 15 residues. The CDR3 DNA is TGTGCCAGCAGCACCGGGACAGGGAGCACAGATACGCAGTATTTT. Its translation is CASSTGTGSTDTQYF.